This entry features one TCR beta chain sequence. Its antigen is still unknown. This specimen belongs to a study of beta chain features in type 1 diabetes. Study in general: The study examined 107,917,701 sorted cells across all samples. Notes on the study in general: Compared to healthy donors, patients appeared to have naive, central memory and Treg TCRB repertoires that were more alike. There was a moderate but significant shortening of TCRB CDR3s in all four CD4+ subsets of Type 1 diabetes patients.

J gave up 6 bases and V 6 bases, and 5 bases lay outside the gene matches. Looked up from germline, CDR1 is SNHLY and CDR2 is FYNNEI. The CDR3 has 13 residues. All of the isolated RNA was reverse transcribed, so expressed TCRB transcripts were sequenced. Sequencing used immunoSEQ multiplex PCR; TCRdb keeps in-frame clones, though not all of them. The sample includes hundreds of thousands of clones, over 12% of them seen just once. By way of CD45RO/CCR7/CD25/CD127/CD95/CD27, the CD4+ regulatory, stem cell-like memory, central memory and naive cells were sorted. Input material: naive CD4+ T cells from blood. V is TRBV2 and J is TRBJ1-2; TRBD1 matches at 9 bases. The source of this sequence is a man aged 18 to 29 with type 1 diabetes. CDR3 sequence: CASRRTGADGYTF. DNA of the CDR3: TGTGCCAGCAGAAGGACAGGGGCGGATGGCTACACCTTC. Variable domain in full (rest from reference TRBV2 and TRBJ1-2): EPEVTQTPSHQVTQMGQEVILRCVPISNHLYFYWYRQILGQKVEFLVSFYNNEISEKSEIFDDQFSVERPDGSNFTLKIRSTKLEDSAMYFCASRRTGADGYTFGSGTRLTVV.